What follows are 12 T cell receptor beta chains derived from one specimen sequenced in a study of CD8 T cells in ankylosing spondylitis. Via MiXCR, TCRdb re-called the 5' RACE reads, giving one row per CDR3 protein. The sample contains roughly 440,000 distinct CDR3 sequences, roughly 15% of which appear only once. Study-wide points: A motif of under 10 highly homologous TCR beta variants was seen as apparently characteristic of ankylosing spondylitis blood.

Antigens for these TCRs are unknown. The sequenced material came from blood, either unsorted or a sorted T cell fraction (not recorded which). These receptors all come from a male donor with ankylosing spondylitis.

This clonotype has a handful of counts. CDR3 coding DNA: TGTGCCAGCTCACCGGGACAGGGTCGAACGGACACCGGGGAGCTGTTTTTT. This translates into CASSPGQGRTDTGELFF. The chain employs TRBV18 and TRBJ2-2; 9 positions match TRBD1. The CDR3 runs to 17 residues. The J segment lost 3 bases and the V segment lost 3 bases, leaving 8 bases of the junction unmatched. CDR1 and CDR2 (germline): KGHSH, LQKENI.

This sequence joins TRBV4-2 and TRBJ1-2; D possibly corresponds to TRBD1 (6 bases). Trimming removed 0 bases from V and 8 bases from J, with 16 bases in between. From germline, CDR1 is LGHNA and CDR2 YNFKEQ. The CDR3 sequence is 15 residues long. The CDR3 here is CASSQDNAGGRGYTF. For the CDR3, the DNA is TGTGCCAGCAGCCAAGATAACGCCGGGGGCCGGGGCTACACCTTC.

This chain links TRBV28 with TRBJ2-5, with 8 bases aligning to TRBD1. CDR1 is MDHEN and CDR2 is SYDVKM in the germline V gene. J was trimmed by 5 bases and V by 5 bases; bases with no gene match: 10. The CDR3 covers 15 residues. The CDR3 nucleotides are TGTGCCAGCAGTATCCTGGACAGGGAGGTGGAGACCCAGTACTTC. Translated: CASSILDREVETQYF.

This clonotype was observed at least ten times. The chain has TRBV11-1 and TRBJ1-1; the D is unclear. CDR3 length: 13 amino acids. Per germline, CDR1 SGHAT and CDR2 FQDESV (reference sequence). V dropped 1 base and J dropped 7 bases, with 10 bases sitting between them. Here the CDR3 DNA reads TGTGCCAGCAGCTTAGGTGTGGAAGGTGAAGCTTTCTTT. It yields the protein CASSLGVEGEAFF.

The rearrangement uses TRBV30 and TRBJ2-1, with 9 nucleotides matching TRBD2. CDR1 is GTSNPN, CDR2 SVGIG, per germline (reference sequence). Trimming at V came to 8 bases and at J to 9 bases, leaving 2 bases not matched to a gene. The CDR3 length is 10 residues. CDR3 region: CAATSGEQFF. The CDR3 DNA reads TGTGCCGCGACTAGCGGTGAGCAGTTCTTC.

V gene TRBV11-3 combines with J gene TRBJ1-3; D remains unclear. Trimming shortened V by 0 bases and J by 5 bases, and 11 bases separated the two germline ends. The CDR3 covers 15 residues. Germline CDR1 reads SGHNT; CDR2 reads YENEEA. The CDR3 nucleotides are TGTGCCAGCAGCTTAGAGGGGAGCCGAAGAAACACCATATATTTT. This gives the protein CASSLEGSRRNTIYF.

This clonotype has only a few counts. The J gene is TRBJ1-1, the V gene TRBV12-3 or TRBV12-4, with 12 bases lining up with TRBD1. The CDR3 runs 14 residues. With V trimmed by 6 bases and J by 12 bases, 11 bases remained unmatched. CDR3 DNA: TGTGCCAGCAGCCGGGGACAGGGGGCGGGTAAAACTTTCTTT. Protein: CASSRGQGAGKTFF.

The chain uses TRBV6-1 and TRBJ1-5; D unresolved. This CDR3 has 14 amino acids. Trimming removed 6 bases from V and 3 bases from J, with 12 bases in between. Germline V gene sequence: CDR1 MNHNS, CDR2 SASEGT. CDR3 coding DNA: TGTGCCAGCAGATCTCCCGGGCTCAATCAGCCCCAGCATTTT. It is translated as CASRSPGLNQPQHF.

There are many counts of this clonotype. This sequence joins TRBV7-3 and TRBJ1-5; the match to TRBD1 covers 9 bases. The CDR3 length is 21 residues. After removal of 4 bases from V and 1 base from J, the junction contained 20 bases not matched to a gene. Germline assignment: CDR1 SGHTA and CDR2 FQGTGA. The DNA for the CDR3 is TGTGCCAGCAGCTCCAATTATACGACCGGGACAGGGCATGGGAGCAATCAGCCCCAGCATTTT. Amino acid sequence: CASSSNYTTGTGHGSNQPQHF.

The chain employs TRBV2 and TRBJ1-3; D not certain. The germline V and J ends were trimmed by 6 bases and 0 bases, with 9 bases remaining between them. This CDR3 is built from 14 residues. The germline CDR1 and CDR2 sequences are SNHLY and FYNNEI. The CDR3, as DNA: TGTGCCAGCAGAGAGGACCCCTCTGGAAACACCATATATTTT. It encodes CASREDPSGNTIYF.

The chain is built from TRBV4-2 and TRBJ2-1; TRBD2 matches at 8 bases. The CDR3 extends over 15 amino acids. The V segment lost 1 base and the J segment 9 bases; nucleotides outside the gene matches: 8. Germline loops: CDR1 LGHNA, CDR2 YNFKEQ. The CDR3 region is CASSQGGTGGREQFF. CDR3 nucleotide sequence: TGTGCCAGCAGCCAAGGGGGTACGGGAGGGCGTGAGCAGTTCTTC.

The chain recombines TRBV28 with TRBJ2-5; D possibly uses TRBD1 or TRBD2 (5 bases each). Germline CDR1 reads MDHEN; CDR2 reads SYDVKM. V lost 7 bases and J lost 0, with 18 bases in between. The CDR3 consists of 16 residues. The DNA of the CDR3 is TGTGCCAGCAATGAGAGGGGCAAAAATCACCAAGAGACCCAGTACTTC. Amino acid sequence: CASNERGKNHQETQYF.